This TCR beta chain was sequenced in a study of identical twins. As for this clonotype: Its specificity is unknown.

The CDR3 is 13 residues long. Germline CDR1 reads SGHTS; CDR2 reads YDEGEE. The V end was cut by 3 bases, the J end by 6 bases, with 13 bases between. Via MiXCR, TCRdb re-called the 5' RACE reads, giving one row per CDR3 protein. The sample has 600,000 to 700,000 distinct CDR3 sequences, less than 25% seen once. Study conclusions and caveats: Low generation probability was overrepresented in out-of-frame alpha sequences shared by twins.

These records were also assigned to another study, of T cells expressing NK-cell markers.

V usage is TRBV5-8 and J usage is TRBJ2-7; D remains ambiguous. This sequence was found in a woman aged 18-29 years in good health. The sequenced sample consisted of PBMCs. The CDR3 spells CASSSGPPTEQYF. The CDR3 DNA reads as TGTGCCAGCAGCTCCGGGCCGCCGACCGAGCAGTACTTC. Together with reference TRBV5-8 and TRBJ2-7, the CDR3 gives the full variable domain: EAGVTQSPTHLIKTRGQQATLRCSPISGHTSVYWYQQALGLGLQFLLWYDEGEERNRGNFPPRFSGRQFPNYSSELNVNALELEDSALYLCASSSGPPTEQYFGPGTRLTVT.